This TCR beta chain stems from a study of identical twins (TCRdb year 2016). In terms of the full investigation: The study deep-sequenced TCR alpha and beta repertoires from monozygotic twins, unrelated adults of various ages and cord blood to test whether fetal clonotypes persist. To rule out contamination, replicate twin experiments were performed at different times with different library preparation protocols.

Receptor amplification or capture employed 5' RACE. Sequencing used an Illumina HiSeq 2000. A universal primer binding site was introduced by template switching, and a unique molecular identifier was present in the final cDNA, enabling accurate counting of TCR cDNA molecules. Specific primers in the conserved constant-segment region were used to synthesize first-strand cDNA for TCR alpha and beta chains. Each cDNA library was double barcoded, with a SMART-Mk sample barcode plus Illumina barcodes, to control for contamination. TruSeq adapter sequences and Illumina sample barcodes were added in two successive PCR steps. Sequencing of the TCR alpha and beta cDNA libraries was done on the Illumina HiSeq platform using custom primers. As for how the authors treated the data: MiGEC processed the raw reads to extract unique molecular identifiers, while MiXCR was used to determine the CDR3 positions. Recombination models were inferred per individual with the repgenHMM and IGoR tools using an EM algorithm. Shared clonotype analysis was performed with the tcR package in R, normalizing sharing by the product of cloneset sizes. To study raw recombination free of thymic and clonal selection effects, out-of-frame nonproductive sequences were analyzed. The public reads were reanalyzed by TCRdb: fastp trimming at Q25, MiXCR alignment, in-frame beta chains only. A single entry per CDR3 protein holds the most common genes and DNA from its merged rows. TCRdb, not the original authors, processed these V and J calls. For this sample the table gives 690,000 or so distinct CDR3 sequences, of which around 6% were detected only once. 1.5% to 2% of the sample lies in the top ten.

Every donor was a healthy Caucasian. Three unrelated non-twin adults were additionally sequenced: a male aged 18 to 30, a male aged 50 to 60 and a female aged 50 to 60. Miltenyi CD45RO+ enrichment and human naive T-cell isolation kits were used to isolate memory (CD45RO+) and naive T cells from PBMC. This clonotype has at least ten counts. Its antigen is currently not known. Base qualities are not at hand, and no much larger clone is one base apart. Unmatched junction bases come to 3, with V trimmed by 5 bases and J by 4 bases. Measured from the cysteine to the phenylalanine, the CDR3 is 14 residues long. Of the read, only the CDR3 DNA is kept; its 42 bases are in frame from base 1. Reading the germline V gene gives CDR1 MNHNS and CDR2 SASEGT. Broad study findings and their caveats: Invariant T cells such as MAIT and iNKT could partly confound zero-insertion analyses, although diverse VJ usage argued against such confounding for most clonotypes. The excess sharing between twins in beta out-of-frame sequences was weaker because fewer shared sequences reduced the signal-to-noise ratio. Abundant cord blood beta clonotypes carried fewer insertions; young adult naive repertoires showed a weaker similar trend, while memory repertoires showed none. In monozygotic twins, recombination models systematically underestimated out-of-frame TCR alpha sharing, but the models matched the sharing seen between unrelated individuals. Because the same donors could not be followed over many years, the conclusions depended on cross-sectional statistical analysis. Compared with coincidental sharing between unrelated individuals, out-of-frame TCR alpha sequences shared between twins showed an excess of sequences with low generation probability.

The receptor chain draws on TRBV6-1 and TRBJ2-1, and TRBD2 aligns with 9 junction nucleotides. Source material: naive T cells sorted from blood. The cell subset or site label on this specimen signifies: cells isolated with a human naive T-cell isolation kit. This clonotype originated in a man in his late teens or twenties in good health. The CDR3 has the sequence CASSLAGKYNEQFF. The nucleotides read TGTGCCAGCAGTCTAGCGGGGAAATACAATGAGCAGTTCTTC.